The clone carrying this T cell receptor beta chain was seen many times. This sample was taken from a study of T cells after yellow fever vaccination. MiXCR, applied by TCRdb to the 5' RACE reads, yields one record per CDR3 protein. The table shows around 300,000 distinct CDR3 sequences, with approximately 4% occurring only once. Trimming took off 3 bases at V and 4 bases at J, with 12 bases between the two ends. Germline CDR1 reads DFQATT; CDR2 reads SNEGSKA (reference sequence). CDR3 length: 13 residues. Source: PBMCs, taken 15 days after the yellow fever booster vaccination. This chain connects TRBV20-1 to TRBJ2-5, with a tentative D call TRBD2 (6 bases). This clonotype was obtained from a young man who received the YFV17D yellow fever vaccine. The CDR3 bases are TGCAGTGCTAGTGGCCTGGGGGGAGAGACCCAGTACTTC. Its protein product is CSASGLGGETQYF.